This TCR beta chain originates from a study of radiation and T cells in renal cell carcinoma. Study conclusions and caveats: Irradiated tumors had higher TCR clonality than control tumors. In blood, top tumor clones expanded by 2 weeks, shrinking by 4.

This CDR3 contains 16 residues. Germline loops: CDR1 KGHSH, CDR2 LQKENI. Trimming shortened V by 3 bases and J by 3 bases, and 16 bases separated the two germline ends. Treatment here: 15 Gy SBRT to primary tumor, nephrectomy 4 weeks later. This clone was picked up many times. Its specificity is not known. Profiled with immunoSEQ multiplex PCR; TCRdb holds only in-frame clones, not every one. The table includes around 13,000 clones, about 33% detected once. The V call is TRBV18, the J call TRBJ2-3; perhaps TRBD1 as D (6 bases). Sequencing used tumor tissue, obtained from a patient whose treatment included radiotherapy and nephrectomy. The receptor was isolated from a man between 60 and 70 years old with renal cell carcinoma. The CDR3 sequence: CASSPDGQYGTDTQYF. CDR3 bases: TGTGCCAGCTCACCCGATGGACAGTACGGTACAGATACGCAGTATTTT. Based on the CDR3 plus reference TRBV18 and TRBJ2-3, the full variable domain is NAGVMQNPRHLVRRRGQEARLRCSPMKGHSHVYWYRQLPEEGLKFMVYLQKENIIDESGMPKERFSAEFPKEGPSILRIQQVVRGDSAAYFCASSPDGQYGTDTQYFGPGTRLTVL.